Listed below are T cell receptor beta chains from one sample, sequenced in a study of T cells after yellow fever vaccination. TCRdb re-analysed the 5' RACE reads in MiXCR, keeping a single row per CDR3 protein. The profile shows 200,000 to 300,000 distinct CDR3 sequences, 10% to 15% of them singletons. The sample was CD4+ T cells sorted from PBMCs, taken 45 days after the yellow fever booster vaccination. These receptor sequences come from a man aged 25 to 45 who received the YFV17D yellow fever vaccine. CDR3s include the opening cysteine and the closing phenylalanine or tryptophan. The order of the fields is V gene, J gene, clone size, D gene, CDR3 protein, CDR3 DNA. A D gene is named only where the DNA matches it firmly. Size is omitted from some rows. Given values are once, few, many or a class for expanded clones.

V: TRBV6-2/TRBV6-3; J: TRBJ2-1; size: few; D: -; CDR3: CASRTSDNVQFF; DNA: TGTGCCAGCCGAACTAGTGACAATGTGCAGTTCTTC
V: TRBV6-2/TRBV6-3; J: TRBJ1-5; size: few; D: TRBD1; CDR3: CASEPTGVYSNQPQHF; DNA: TGTGCCAGCGAACCAACAGGGGTTTATAGCAATCAGCCCCAGCATTTT
V: TRBV15; J: TRBJ1-4; size: -; D: -; CDR3: CATSGLNEKLFF; DNA: TGTGCCACCAGCGGTCTGAATGAAAAACTGTTTTTT
V: TRBV12-3/TRBV12-4; J: TRBJ2-1; size: -; D: TRBD2; CDR3: CASSIVASGLNEQFF; DNA: TGTGCCAGCAGCATTGTAGCTAGCGGACTCAATGAGCAGTTCTTC
V: TRBV20-1; J: TRBJ2-7; size: few; D: -; CDR3: CSALPRGHEQYF; DNA: TGCAGTGCCCTTCCCAGGGGCCACGAGCAGTACTTC
V: TRBV3-1; J: TRBJ2-1; size: many; D: TRBD2; CDR3: CASSQRTSGRTNEQFF; DNA: TGTGCCAGCAGCCAACGCACTAGCGGGAGGACCAATGAGCAGTTCTTC
V: TRBV11-3; J: TRBJ2-2; size: many; D: -; CDR3: CASSLVPGELTGELFF; DNA: TGTGCCAGCAGCTTGGTTCCGGGAGAGCTTACCGGGGAGCTGTTTTTT
V: TRBV5-1; J: TRBJ2-1; size: few; D: -; CDR3: CASRIGQNNEQFF; DNA: TGCGCCAGCAGGATCGGACAGAACAATGAGCAGTTCTTC
V: TRBV18; J: TRBJ2-7; size: -; D: TRBD1; CDR3: CASRSGTGTSKEQYF; DNA: TGTGCCAGCCGATCCGGGACAGGGACCAGTAAAGAGCAGTACTTC
V: TRBV2; J: TRBJ2-7; size: -; D: TRBD1; CDR3: CASWPDLPTGGGYEQYF; DNA: TGTGCCAGCTGGCCGGACCTCCCTACAGGGGGTGGCTACGAGCAGTACTTC
V: TRBV6-1; J: TRBJ2-6; size: -; D: TRBD1; CDR3: CASSADRGSGANVLTF; DNA: TGTGCCAGCAGTGCGGACAGGGGCTCTGGGGCCAACGTCCTGACTTTC
V: TRBV20-1; J: TRBJ2-7; size: few; D: -; CDR3: CSADGRNAPSYEQYF; DNA: TGCAGTGCTGATGGACGGAACGCACCGTCCTACGAGCAGTACTTC
V: TRBV12-3/TRBV12-4; J: TRBJ2-2; size: once; D: -; CDR3: CASGVAGQNTGELFF; DNA: TGTGCCAGCGGGGTGGCGGGACAAAACACCGGGGAGCTGTTTTTT
V: TRBV7-9; J: TRBJ1-2; size: few; D: -; CDR3: CASSLDRRLNYGYTF; DNA: TGTGCCAGCAGCCTCGACAGGCGCCTGAACTATGGCTACACCTTC
V: TRBV6-1; J: TRBJ2-6; size: -; D: -; CDR3: CASRDPGANVLTF; DNA: TGTGCCAGCAGGGATCCTGGGGCCAACGTCCTGACTTTC
V: TRBV7-9; J: TRBJ2-2; size: -; D: TRBD1; CDR3: CASSSAIRGRNTGELFF; DNA: TGTGCCAGCAGCTCAGCAATCAGGGGGCGGAACACCGGGGAGCTGTTTTTT
V: TRBV19; J: TRBJ1-5; size: -; D: -; CDR3: CASSIAGGASNQPQHF; DNA: TGTGCCAGTAGTATAGCTGGGGGGGCGAGCAATCAGCCCCAGCATTTT
V: TRBV18; J: TRBJ2-5; size: few; D: -; CDR3: CASQGGHRSETQYF; DNA: TGTGCCAGCCAAGGGGGGCATCGGAGTGAGACCCAGTACTTC
V: TRBV18; J: TRBJ2-1; size: once; D: -; CDR3: CASSPGAGQFF; DNA: TGTGCCAGCTCACCTGGGGCAGGGCAGTTCTTC
V: TRBV7-2; J: TRBJ2-3; size: -; D: TRBD2; CDR3: CASSSLGLAGGTDTQYF; DNA: TGTGCCAGCAGCTCACTGGGACTAGCGGGGGGCACAGATACGCAGTATTTT
V: TRBV6-1; J: TRBJ1-4; size: -; D: -; CDR3: CASSIGMGRSEKLFF; DNA: TGTGCCAGCAGTATAGGGATGGGGAGAAGCGAAAAACTGTTTTTT
V: TRBV20-1; J: TRBJ1-5; size: -; D: -; CDR3: CSAREGNSNQPQHF; DNA: TGCAGTGCTAGAGAAGGGAACAGCAATCAGCCCCAGCATTTT
V: TRBV20-1; J: TRBJ2-1; size: many; D: TRBD1; CDR3: CSAMRQGLYNEQFF; DNA: TGCAGTGCTATGAGACAGGGGCTCTACAATGAGCAGTTCTTC
V: TRBV20-1; J: TRBJ2-3; size: many; D: -; CDR3: CSETGLFLTDTQYF; DNA: TGCAGTGAGACGGGACTCTTTCTCACAGATACGCAGTATTTT
V: TRBV6-5; J: TRBJ2-5; size: few; D: TRBD1; CDR3: CASSRSSSGGETQYF; DNA: TGTGCCAGCAGTAGATCAAGCTCAGGGGGAGAGACCCAGTACTTC
V: TRBV12-3/TRBV12-4; J: TRBJ2-5; size: few; D: -; CDR3: CASSFGGEHERETQYF; DNA: TGTGCCAGCAGTTTCGGGGGCGAGCACGAAAGAGAGACCCAGTACTTC
V: TRBV27; J: TRBJ2-7; size: -; D: -; CDR3: CASSSPMGAIEQYF; DNA: TGTGCCAGCAGCTCCCCCATGGGAGCGATCGAGCAGTACTTC
V: TRBV5-6; J: TRBJ1-1; size: few; D: -; CDR3: CASSWGLTAVEAFF; DNA: TGTGCCAGCAGCTGGGGACTCACAGCCGTAGAAGCTTTCTTT
V: TRBV5-1; J: TRBJ2-1; size: few; D: TRBD1; CDR3: CASSLVSRDRGYEQFF; DNA: TGCGCCAGCAGCCTTGTCTCCCGGGACAGGGGTTATGAGCAGTTCTTC
V: TRBV5-4; J: TRBJ2-3; size: -; D: -; CDR3: CASSSRFTDTQYF; DNA: TGTGCCAGCAGCTCTAGATTCACAGATACGCAGTATTTT
V: TRBV7-2; J: TRBJ2-1; size: many; D: -; CDR3: CASSSNPRETRQFF; DNA: TGTGCCAGCAGCTCCAATCCCCGGGAGACTAGGCAGTTCTTC
V: TRBV9; J: TRBJ2-6; size: few; D: TRBD1; CDR3: CASSVRDREAGANVLTF; DNA: TGTGCCAGCAGCGTTAGGGACAGAGAGGCTGGGGCCAACGTCCTGACTTTC
V: TRBV12-3/TRBV12-4; J: TRBJ2-2; size: -; D: -; CDR3: CASSLRRGQRTGELFF; DNA: TGTGCCAGCAGTCTCCGCCGAGGTCAGCGGACCGGGGAGCTGTTTTTT
V: TRBV29-1; J: TRBJ2-1; size: few; D: -; CDR3: CSVEDSPSNEQFF; DNA: TGCAGCGTTGAGGACAGTCCGAGCAATGAGCAGTTCTTC
V: TRBV20-1; J: TRBJ2-3; size: few; D: -; CDR3: CSARRDSSTDTQYF; DNA: TGCAGTGCTAGAAGGGACTCTTCCACAGATACGCAGTATTTT
V: TRBV28; J: TRBJ2-7; size: -; D: TRBD2; CDR3: CASSSSSGKSYEQYF; DNA: TGTGCCAGCAGTTCATCTAGCGGGAAGTCCTACGAGCAGTACTTC
V: TRBV21-1; J: TRBJ2-5; size: few; D: -; CDR3: CASNLGLAEEETQYF; DNA: TGTGCCAGCAATTTGGGACTAGCGGAAGAAGAGACCCAGTACTTC
V: TRBV5-1; J: TRBJ1-2; size: few; D: -; CDR3: CASSPQPLQGGGYTF; DNA: TGCGCCAGCAGCCCCCAACCGTTACAGGGTGGGGGCTACACCTTC
V: TRBV12-3/TRBV12-4; J: TRBJ1-2; size: -; D: TRBD1; CDR3: CASSPGGGTGYDGYTF; DNA: TGTGCCAGCAGCCCCGGGGGCGGGACAGGCTACGATGGCTACACCTTC
V: TRBV6-5; J: TRBJ2-7; size: few; D: -; CDR3: CASSYEYGGSNEQYF; DNA: TGTGCCAGCAGTTACGAGTATGGAGGGAGCAACGAGCAGTACTTC
V: TRBV6-1; J: TRBJ2-5; size: few; D: TRBD2; CDR3: CASTSFSGRKGGETQYF; DNA: TGTGCCAGCACGTCGTTCAGCGGGAGGAAGGGGGGCGAGACCCAGTACTTC
V: TRBV12-3/TRBV12-4; J: TRBJ2-1; size: few; D: TRBD2; CDR3: CASSSLTSGPYNEQFF; DNA: TGTGCCAGCAGTTCCCTTACTAGCGGCCCTTACAATGAGCAGTTCTTC
V: TRBV19; J: TRBJ2-5; size: few; D: TRBD2; CDR3: CASSIDVSGSWETQYF; DNA: TGTGCCAGTAGTATAGATGTTAGCGGGAGTTGGGAGACCCAGTACTTC
V: TRBV5-1; J: TRBJ2-3; size: -; D: TRBD2; CDR3: CATSSGSVTDTQYF; DNA: TGCGCCACCTCGAGCGGGAGTGTCACAGATACGCAGTATTTT
V: TRBV12-3/TRBV12-4; J: TRBJ1-5; size: few; D: -; CDR3: CASSLASQQPQHF; DNA: TGTGCCAGCAGCCTCGCCTCACAACAGCCCCAGCATTTT
V: TRBV20-1; J: TRBJ2-1; size: few; D: TRBD1; CDR3: CSATTGETLYNEQFF; DNA: TGCAGTGCCACTACAGGGGAAACTCTATACAATGAGCAGTTCTTC
V: TRBV10-3; J: TRBJ2-7; size: -; D: TRBD1; CDR3: CAIRTGTGYSYEQYF; DNA: TGTGCCATCAGAACCGGGACAGGGTACTCCTACGAGCAGTACTTC
V: TRBV3-1; J: TRBJ2-1; size: few; D: -; CDR3: CASSQGGVGYNEQFF; DNA: TGTGCCAGCAGCCAAGGGGGGGTCGGTTACAATGAGCAGTTCTTC
V: TRBV7-7; J: TRBJ2-1; size: -; D: TRBD2; CDR3: CASSLRREGQGNEQFF; DNA: TGTGCCAGCAGCTTAAGACGGGAGGGTCAGGGCAATGAGCAGTTCTTC
V: TRBV20-1; J: TRBJ2-3; size: -; D: -; CDR3: CSARKGAGGTDTQYF; DNA: TGCAGCGCTCGAAAGGGGGCGGGGGGCACAGATACGCAGTACTTT
V: TRBV12-3/TRBV12-4; J: TRBJ2-7; size: few; D: -; CDR3: CASSRLSSYEQYF; DNA: TGTGCCAGCAGTCGACTGTCATCCTACGAGCAGTACTTC
V: TRBV10-3; J: TRBJ2-1; size: few; D: TRBD2; CDR3: CATSLGTSAWEQFF; DNA: TGTGCCACCAGTCTCGGGACTAGCGCCTGGGAGCAGTTCTTC
V: TRBV30; J: TRBJ1-3; size: -; D: -; CDR3: CAWSTVISGNTIYF; DNA: TGTGCCTGGAGTACAGTGATCTCTGGAAACACCATATATTTT
V: TRBV15; J: TRBJ1-5; size: many; D: -; CDR3: CATSRLDGQPQHF; DNA: TGTGCCACCAGCAGACTTGATGGTCAGCCCCAGCATTTT
V: TRBV20-1; J: TRBJ2-1; size: -; D: -; CDR3: CSARAQTVYNEQFF; DNA: TGCAGTGCTAGAGCCCAGACAGTATACAATGAGCAGTTCTTC
V: TRBV20-1; J: TRBJ2-5; size: few; D: TRBD2; CDR3: CSAETGTSGRESWETQYF; DNA: TGCAGTGCTGAGACCGGGACTAGCGGGAGAGAGAGCTGGGAGACCCAGTACTTC
V: TRBV6-4; J: TRBJ2-2; size: few; D: TRBD2; CDR3: CASARTSGRAYGTGELFF; DNA: TGTGCCAGCGCCCGGACTAGCGGGAGGGCCTATGGCACCGGGGAGCTGTTTTTT